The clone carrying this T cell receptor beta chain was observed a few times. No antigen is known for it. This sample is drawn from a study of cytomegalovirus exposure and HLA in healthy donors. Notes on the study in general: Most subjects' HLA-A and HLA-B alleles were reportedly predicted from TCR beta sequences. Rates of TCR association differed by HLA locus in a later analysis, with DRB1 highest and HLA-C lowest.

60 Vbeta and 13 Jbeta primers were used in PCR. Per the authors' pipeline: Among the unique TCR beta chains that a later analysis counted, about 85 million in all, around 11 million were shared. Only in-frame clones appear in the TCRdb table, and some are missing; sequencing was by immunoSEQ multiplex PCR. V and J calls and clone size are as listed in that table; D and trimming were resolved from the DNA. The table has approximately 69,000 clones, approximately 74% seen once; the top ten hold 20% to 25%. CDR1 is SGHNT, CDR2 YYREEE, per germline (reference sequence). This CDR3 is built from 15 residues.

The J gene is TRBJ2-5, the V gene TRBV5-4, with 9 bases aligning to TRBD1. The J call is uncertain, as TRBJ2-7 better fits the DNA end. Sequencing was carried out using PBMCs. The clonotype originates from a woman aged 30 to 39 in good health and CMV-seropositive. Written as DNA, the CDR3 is TGTGCCAGCAGCTTGGAGGGGACAGGGACCTACGAGCAGTACTTC. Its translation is CASSLEGTGTYEQYF.